The 8 T cell receptor beta chains presented below share a single source sample, sequenced in a study of blood T cell repertoires in COVID-19. TCRdb's copy holds only in-frame clones and misses some; the assay was immunoSEQ multiplex PCR. The sample carries approximately 230,000 clones, approximately 90% recorded once. Sequencing was performed on peripheral blood. These receptors were taken from a man aged 30 to 39 who had recovered from COVID-19.

This sequence joins TRBV18 and TRBJ1-1, with D hard to call. V gave up 3 bases and J gave up 7 bases, with 18 bases separating them. The CDR3 totals 15 residues. The V gene's germline CDR1 is KGHSH and CDR2 LQKENI. CDR3 loop: CASSPIVRRASEAFF. The CDR3 bases are TGTGCCAGCTCACCGATCGTACGGAGGGCTAGTGAAGCTTTCTTT.

The chain carries TRBV9 and TRBJ2-1; TRBD2 is a possible D gene (6 bases). The CDR3 consists of 15 residues. Germline values: CDR1 SGDLS, CDR2 YYNGEE. Trimming shortened V by 2 bases and J by 4 bases, and 13 bases separated the two germline ends. CDR3 nucleotide sequence: TGTGCCAGCAGCGTCTCCCTGCGGGGTTACAATGAGCAGTTCTTC. Amino acids: CASSVSLRGYNEQFF. The variable domain in full, completed from reference TRBV9 and TRBJ2-1, reads DSGVTQTPKHLITATGQRVTLRCSPRSGDLSVYWYQQSLDQGLQFLIQYYNGEERAKGNILERFSAQQFPDLHSELNLSSLELGDSALYFCASSVSLRGYNEQFFGPGTRLTVL.

The J gene is TRBJ1-6, the V gene TRBV6-6, with 8 nucleotides matching TRBD1. Losses at the gene ends were 5 bases for V and 3 bases for J; bases not matched to a gene: 9. Germline V gene data show CDR1 as MNHNY and CDR2 as SVGAGI (reference sequence). This CDR3 has 17 amino acids. In nucleotides, the CDR3 is TGTGCCAGCAGTCGTCAGGGGGCTGGTGGCTATAATTCACCCCTCCACTTT. This codes for CASSRQGAGGYNSPLHF.

This chain joins TRBV6-6 and TRBJ2-7; 10 nucleotides align to TRBD1. CDR1 and CDR2 from the germline V gene are MNHNY and SVGAGI (reference sequence). Unmatched junction bases numbered 4, after V lost 6 bases and J lost 2 bases. The CDR3 is made up of 14 amino acids. CDR3 in amino acids: CASRSGQGTYEQYF. The CDR3, as DNA: TGTGCCAGCAGGTCGGGACAGGGGACCTACGAGCAGTACTTC.

This rearrangement joins TRBV11-2 to TRBJ2-7, with unresolved D. CDR1 and CDR2 (germline): SGHAT, FQNNGV. The V and J ends lost 7 bases and 1 base respectively, with 17 bases between them. This CDR3 region has 15 residues. The CDR3 protein is CASTLTLAVSYEQYF. The CDR3 DNA reads TGTGCCAGCACCCTCACCTTGGCAGTTTCCTACGAGCAGTACTTC.

The V call is TRBV5-1, the J call TRBJ2-2; tentatively, D is TRBD2 (5 bases). The CDR3 totals 16 residues. V was clipped by 2 bases and J by 2 bases, with 13 bases between them. Germline loops: CDR1 SGHRS, CDR2 YFSETQ. CDR3 DNA sequence: TGCGCCAGCAGCTTCGGTTTGGGAGTTAACACCGGGGAGCTGTTTTTT. Translation gives CASSFGLGVNTGELFF.

The chain recombines TRBV20-1 with TRBJ1-6, with 7 bases aligning to TRBD1. CDR3 length equals 11 residues. The germline gives CDR1 DFQATT, CDR2 SNEGSKA (reference sequence). After removal of 6 bases from V and 11 bases from J, the junction contained 4 bases not matched to a gene. The CDR3 sequence: CSARQGPPLHF. CDR3 sequence (DNA): TGCAGTGCCCGACAGGGCCCACCCCTCCACTTT.

The V and J genes are TRBV7-8 and TRBJ1-4; D not resolved. CDR3 length equals 17 residues. CDR1 is SGHVS, CDR2 FQNEAQ, per germline. Between the trimmed V and J ends, which lost 3 bases and 0 bases, there was a span of 14 bases. CDR3 DNA: TGTGCCAGCAGCTTTACACCCTCACACGCAACTAATGAAAAACTGTTTTTT. Protein: CASSFTPSHATNEKLFF.